The present T cell receptor beta chain was sequenced within a study of blood T cell repertoires in COVID-19. In the study overall: The United States, Italy and Spain were the sources of the acute and convalescent COVID-19 samples. T cells, B-cell-depleted T cells, or PBMCs supplied cDNA or gDNA.

V shed 0 bases and J 10 bases; nucleotides not matched to a gene: 2. The CDR3 has 13 residues. CDR1 is MNHEY and CDR2 is SVGEGT in the germline V gene. Original handling: It was from reference gene primer amplification that nucleated cell counts were estimated. Produced via immunoSEQ multiplex PCR; TCRdb's table is partial and in-frame only. The V and J calls and clone size were taken over from that table, and D and trimming were inferred from the DNA. Among about 180,000 clones listed, about 83% were seen once. This clone was counted a single time. The specimen was peripheral blood. This clonotype was sampled from a person between 65 and 80 years old with COVID-19, enrolled during active disease. The chain has TRBV6-2 or TRBV6-3 and TRBJ1-4, with TRBD1 matching 7 bases. In DNA, the CDR3 is TGTGCCAGCAGTTACTCTCAGGGGGGAAAACTGTTTTTT. Residues: CASSYSQGGKLFF.